One sample yielded the 9 T cell receptor beta chains listed below, sequenced in a study of blood T cell repertoires in COVID-19. Libraries were prepared by immunoSEQ multiplex PCR; TCRdb keeps only in-frame clonotypes and omits some of them. The sample records fewer than 350,000 clones, over 75% being singletons. Sequencing used peripheral blood. These TCRs come from a human donor in a cohort sampled during active COVID-19.

The chain joins TRBV20-1 to TRBJ1-1; tentatively, D is TRBD1 (6 bases). This CDR3 is built from 11 residues. Germline-derived CDR1 and CDR2 are DFQATT and SNEGSKA (reference sequence). CDR3 nucleotide sequence: TGCAGGGCAGCCAGGGGCACTGAAGCTTTCTTT. This gives the protein CRAARGTEAFF.

The V and J genes are TRBV2 and TRBJ1-2; 9 nucleotides agree with TRBD1. With 3 bases clipped from V and 1 base from J, the junction kept 9 bases outside the gene matches. This CDR3 spans 17 amino acids. Germline V CDR1 and CDR2: SNHLY, FYNNEI. This chain's CDR3 is CASSDDRGTPNNYGYTF. The CDR3 region has the DNA TGTGCCAGCAGTGACGACAGGGGGACCCCGAATAACTATGGCTACACCTTC.

CDR3 coding DNA: TGTGCCAGCAGCGTAGACTCGACAGATGAAGCTTTCTTT. It is translated as CASSVDSTDEAFF. V gene TRBV9 combines with J gene TRBJ1-1; weak D call: TRBD1 (5 bases). Germline values: CDR1 SGDLS, CDR2 YYNGEE. With 0 bases removed from V and 7 bases from J, the gap between germline ends came to 10 bases. CDR3 length: 13 residues.

CDR3: CAIRVSGTSYEQYF. The DNA for the CDR3 is TGTGCCATCAGGGTTAGCGGGACCTCCTACGAGCAGTACTTC. V and J are TRBV10-3 and TRBJ2-7; TRBD2 aligns across 8 bases. V shed 6 bases, J shed 0 bases, and the junction held 4 bases outside the gene matches. The CDR3 runs to 14 residues. Germline loops: CDR1 ENHRY, CDR2 SYGVKD.

This chain uses TRBV2 with TRBJ1-5, with D perhaps TRBD1 (5 bases). The V and J ends lost 8 bases and 6 bases respectively, with 14 bases between them. Germline CDR1 SNHLY, CDR2 FYNNEI. The CDR3 length is 13 residues. The CDR3 DNA reads as TGTGCCAGCCTAGACAGCGAAGGTCAGCCCCAGCATTTT. Encoded protein: CASLDSEGQPQHF.

The chain employs TRBV9 and TRBJ2-3; tentatively, D is TRBD2 (5 bases). This CDR3 contains 13 residues. CDR1 and CDR2 from the germline V gene are SGDLS and YYNGEE. Trimming took 0 bases from V and 3 from J, leaving 5 bases between them. This chain's CDR3 is CASSVERTDTQYF. In DNA, the CDR3 is TGTGCCAGCAGCGTAGAGCGGACAGATACGCAGTATTTT. The full variable domain, in which reference TRBV9 and TRBJ2-3 provide the parts outside the CDR3, is DSGVTQTPKHLITATGQRVTLRCSPRSGDLSVYWYQQSLDQGLQFLIQYYNGEERAKGNILERFSAQQFPDLHSELNLSSLELGDSALYFCASSVERTDTQYFGPGTRLTVL.

Notes on this clone: In the same sample, other DNA sequences code for this CDR3. J is TRBJ1-6 and V is TRBV19, with D unclear. CDR1 LNHDA and CDR2 SQIVND come from the germline V gene (reference sequence). The CDR3 loop spans 14 amino acids. The germline V and J ends were trimmed by 3 bases and 7 bases, with 10 bases remaining between them. CDR3: CASSIGRENSPLHF. In DNA, the CDR3 is TGTGCCAGTAGTATCGGACGGGAAAATTCACCCCTCCACTTT.

The V call is TRBV5-4, the J call TRBJ2-4; TRBD1 aligns across 7 bases. This CDR3 has 15 amino acids. Looked up from germline, CDR1 is SGHNT and CDR2 is YYREEE (reference sequence). Trimming took 0 bases from V and 5 from J; bases not matched to a gene: 5. DNA of the CDR3: TGTGCCAGCAGCTTGGAGGGGGCTAGGCAAAACATTCAGTACTTC. As protein: CASSLEGARQNIQYF.

The V call is TRBV25-1, the J call TRBJ2-2; D is unclear. The CDR3 has 12 residues. V was shortened by 5 bases and J by 5 bases, with 6 bases between the two germline ends. The germline CDR1 and CDR2 sequences are MGHDK and SYGVNS. The CDR3 sequence is CASSSLTGELFF. The CDR3 DNA reads as TGTGCCAGCAGTTCTTTAACCGGGGAGCTGTTTTTT.